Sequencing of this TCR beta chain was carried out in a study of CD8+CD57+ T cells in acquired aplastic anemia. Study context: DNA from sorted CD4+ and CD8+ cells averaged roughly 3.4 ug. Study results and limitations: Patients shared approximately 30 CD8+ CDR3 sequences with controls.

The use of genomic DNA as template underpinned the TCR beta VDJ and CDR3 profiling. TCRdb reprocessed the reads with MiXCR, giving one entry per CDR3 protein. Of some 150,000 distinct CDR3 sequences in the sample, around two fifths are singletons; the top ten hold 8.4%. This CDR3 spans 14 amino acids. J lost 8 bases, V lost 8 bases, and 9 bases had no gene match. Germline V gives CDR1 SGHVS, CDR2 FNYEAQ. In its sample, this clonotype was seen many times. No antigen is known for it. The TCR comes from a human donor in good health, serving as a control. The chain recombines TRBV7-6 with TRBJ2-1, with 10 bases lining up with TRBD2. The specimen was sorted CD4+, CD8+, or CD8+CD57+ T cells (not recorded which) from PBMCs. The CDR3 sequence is CASALAGSRDEQFF. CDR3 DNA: TGTGCCAGCGCACTAGCGGGATCCCGAGATGAGCAGTTCTTC. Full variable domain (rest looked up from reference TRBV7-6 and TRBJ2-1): GAGVSQSPRYKVTKRGQDVALRCDPISGHVSLYWYRQALGQGPEFLTYFNYEAQQDKSGLPNDRFSAERPEGSISTLTIQRTEQRDSAMYRCASALAGSRDEQFFGPGTRLTVL.